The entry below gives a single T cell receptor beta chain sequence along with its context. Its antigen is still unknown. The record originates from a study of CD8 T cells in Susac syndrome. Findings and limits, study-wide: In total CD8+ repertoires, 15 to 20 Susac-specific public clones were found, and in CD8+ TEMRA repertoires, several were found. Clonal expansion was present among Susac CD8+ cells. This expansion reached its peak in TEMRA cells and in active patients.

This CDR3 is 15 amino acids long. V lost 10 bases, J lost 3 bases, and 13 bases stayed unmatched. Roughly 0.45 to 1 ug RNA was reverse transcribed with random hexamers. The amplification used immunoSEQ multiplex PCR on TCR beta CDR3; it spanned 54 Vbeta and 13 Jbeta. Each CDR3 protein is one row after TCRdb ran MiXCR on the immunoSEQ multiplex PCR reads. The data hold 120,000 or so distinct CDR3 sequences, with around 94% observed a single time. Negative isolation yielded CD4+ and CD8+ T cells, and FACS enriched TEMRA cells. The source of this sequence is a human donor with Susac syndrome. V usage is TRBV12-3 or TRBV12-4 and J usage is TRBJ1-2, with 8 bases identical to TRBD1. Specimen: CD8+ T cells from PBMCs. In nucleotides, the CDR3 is TGTGCCACCGACCGGGCAGGGGGCGGTGACTATGGCTACACCTTC. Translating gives CATDRAGGGDYGYTF.